The present TCR beta chain was sequenced within a study of response to subunit inactivated influenza vaccine. Overall study results and limits: There was a suggestion from the authors that each seasonal influenza vaccination recruits few new T cells.

This clonotype was found a few times. Its target is unknown. Using its own MiXCR run on the RT-PCR reads, TCRdb lists one record per CDR3 protein. The repertoire holds about 780,000 distinct CDR3 sequences, with approximately 17% as singletons. The sequences come from PBMCs from blood, collected about 5 days after vaccination. The TCR was taken from a man in his fifties who received an inactivated influenza vaccine.

CDR3 sequence: CAIKASGNTGELFF. DNA of the CDR3: TGTGCCATCAAGGCTAGCGGGAACACCGGGGAGCTGTTTTTT. The chain carries TRBV10-3 and TRBJ2-2, with 7 bases aligning to TRBD2. Germline lookup yields CDR1 ENHRY and CDR2 SYGVKD. This CDR3 contains 14 residues. V shed 7 bases, J shed 1 base, and the junction held 3 bases outside the gene matches.